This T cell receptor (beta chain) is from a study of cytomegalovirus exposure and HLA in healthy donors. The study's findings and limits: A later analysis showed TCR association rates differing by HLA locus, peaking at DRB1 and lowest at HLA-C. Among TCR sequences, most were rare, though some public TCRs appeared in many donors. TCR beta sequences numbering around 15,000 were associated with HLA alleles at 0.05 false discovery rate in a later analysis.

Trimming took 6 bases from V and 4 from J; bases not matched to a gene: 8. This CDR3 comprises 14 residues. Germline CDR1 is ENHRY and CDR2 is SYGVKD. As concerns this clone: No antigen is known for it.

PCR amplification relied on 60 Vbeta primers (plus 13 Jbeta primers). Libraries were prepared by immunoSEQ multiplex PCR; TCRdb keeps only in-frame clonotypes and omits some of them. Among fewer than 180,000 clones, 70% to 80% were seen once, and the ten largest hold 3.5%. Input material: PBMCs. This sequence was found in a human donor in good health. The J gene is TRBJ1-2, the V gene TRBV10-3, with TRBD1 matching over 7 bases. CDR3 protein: CAIRETGISYGYTF. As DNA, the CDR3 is TGTGCCATCAGGGAGACAGGGATAAGCTATGGCTACACCTTC.